The clone carrying this TCR beta chain was seen more than once but under ten times. Its antigen remains unknown. Based on clinical symptoms, serum thyroxine and TRAb, thyroid ultrasound and orbital computed tomography, diagnoses were reached. Amplified TCR beta CDR3 regions derived from RNA transcripts. When the TCR CDR3 underwent first-round RT-PCR, the HTBI primer set was used. TCRdb re-called the multiplex PCR reads through MiXCR, storing one row per CDR3 protein. The data hold around 190,000 distinct CDR3 sequences, with about 17% observed a single time. This sample was included in a study of T cells in Graves' hyperthyroidism and ophthalmopathy. Study-wide points: Progression to ophthalmopathy was predicted a median of about 6.6 months early. By a 13 V-J model, ophthalmopathy was set apart from stable hyperthyroidism. Blood shared most expanded thyroid clonotypes above 0.001.

Germline assignment: CDR1 SGHRS and CDR2 YFSETQ. CDR3 length: 15 amino acids. Trimming shortened V by 2 bases and J by 0 bases, and 11 bases separated the two germline ends. V usage is TRBV5-1 and J usage is TRBJ1-2; D gene unclear. Material: blood. This clonotype originated in a woman in her fifties or sixties with Graves' hyperthyroidism. CDR3 DNA sequence: TGCGCCAGCAGCTTTGAACAGACGACTAACTATGGCTACACCTTC. This encodes CASSFEQTTNYGYTF. Looking up the rest from reference TRBV5-1 and TRBJ1-2 gives the full variable domain: KAGVTQTPRYLIKTRGQQVTLSCSPISGHRSVSWYQQTPGQGLQFLFEYFSETQRNKGNFPGRFSGRQFSNSRSEMNVSTLELGDSALYLCASSFEQTTNYGYTFGSGTRLTVV.